This entry is about one TCR beta chain. The antigen is not known. The PCR used 60 Vbeta and 13 Jbeta primers. TCRdb's copy holds only in-frame clones and misses some; the assay was immunoSEQ multiplex PCR. The data show about 190,000 clones, over 70% seen once. These data belong to a study of cytomegalovirus exposure and HLA in healthy donors. About the study: Previous work identified roughly 120 million unique TCR beta sequences from approximately 190 million T cells. A data release that came early held roughly 90 million unique TCRs from HLA-typed donors. Whole-study results and caveats: The classifier was said to identify cytomegalovirus status with high specificity and sensitivity. Because they were indistinguishable, some V segments, including TRBV6-2 and TRBV6-3, were excluded.

Germline values: CDR1 MRHNA, CDR2 SNTAGT. The CDR3 has 13 amino acids. The V and J ends lost 7 bases and 5 bases, in that order; junction bases with no gene match: 4. Sequencing was carried out using PBMCs. The TCR sequence derives from a man aged 50 or older in good health and CMV-seronegative. V usage is TRBV6-4 and J usage is TRBJ2-1; TRBD2 aligns across 8 bases. The chain's CDR3 is CASIRLAHNEQFF. CDR3 nucleotide sequence: TGTGCCAGCATCCGACTAGCGCACAATGAGCAGTTCTTC.